The present entry profiles one TCR beta chain with its context. The entry originates in a study of blood T cell repertoires in COVID-19. At the level of the study: Samples representing acute and convalescent COVID-19 were sourced from the United States, Italy and Spain.

The authors' processing: Amplification from reference gene primers served as the basis for estimated nucleated cell counts. Assay used: immunoSEQ multiplex PCR; TCRdb lists only in-frame clones, some missing. That table is the source of V, J and clone size, and D and trimming were worked out from the DNA. The profile covers some 150,000 clones, with approximately 91% appearing a single time and more than 2% taken by the ten largest. The CDR3 has 15 residues. V was shortened by 3 bases and J by 0 bases, with 13 bases between the two germline ends. The V gene's germline CDR1 is SGHDT and CDR2 YYEEEE. The sequenced material came from peripheral blood. This chain uses TRBV5-6 with TRBJ2-7; D call uncertain. The sequence came from a woman aged 70-85 years with acute or convalescent COVID-19. The CDR3 sequence is CASSSSPLSSYEQYF. The CDR3 DNA is TGTGCCAGCAGCTCAAGCCCTCTGAGCTCCTACGAGCAGTACTTC.